A selection of T cell receptor beta chains follows, all from one sample in a study of T cells in Graves' hyperthyroidism and ophthalmopathy. In TCRdb, the multiplex PCR reads were re-called with MiXCR into one record per CDR3 protein. The top ten clones hold under 20% of a sample with hundreds of thousands of distinct CDR3 sequences, over 15% of them seen once. Sequencing was performed on blood. These receptors all stem from a young woman with Graves' hyperthyroidism. Both conserved end residues are part of each CDR3. Fields, in order: D gene, clone size, V gene, J gene, CDR3 protein, CDR3 DNA. A D gene is named only where the DNA matches it firmly. Some rows have no size entry. The others give once, few or many, or a class for an expanded clone.

d_call: TRBD1; clone_size: few; v_call: TRBV18; j_call: TRBJ2-1; cdr3_aa: CASSPGTVGEQFF; cdr3_nt: TGTGCCAGCAGCCCGGGGACAGTCGGTGAGCAGTTCTTC
d_call: -; clone_size: many; v_call: TRBV7-2; j_call: TRBJ1-5; cdr3_aa: CASSVSGNQPQHF; cdr3_nt: TGTGCCAGCAGCGTCTCTGGCAATCAGCCCCAGCATTTT
d_call: -; clone_size: many; v_call: TRBV24-1; j_call: TRBJ2-5; cdr3_aa: CATSDPTRPGETQYF; cdr3_nt: TGTGCCACCAGTGATCCCACCAGGCCGGGAGAGACCCAGTACTTC
d_call: -; clone_size: many; v_call: TRBV11-1; j_call: TRBJ2-5; cdr3_aa: CASSLVFETQYF; cdr3_nt: TGTGCCAGCAGCTTAGTCTTTGAGACCCAGTACTTC
d_call: -; clone_size: many; v_call: TRBV29-1; j_call: TRBJ2-1; cdr3_aa: CSVGNGIDEQFF; cdr3_nt: TGCAGCGTTGGTAACGGGATCGATGAGCAGTTCTTC
d_call: TRBD2; clone_size: many; v_call: TRBV27; j_call: TRBJ2-3; cdr3_aa: CASSLDGLAEDTQYF; cdr3_nt: TGTGCCAGCAGTTTGGACGGACTAGCGGAAGATACGCAGTATTTT
d_call: -; clone_size: few; v_call: TRBV12-3/TRBV12-4; j_call: TRBJ2-5; cdr3_aa: CASSFALTDNQETQYF; cdr3_nt: TGTGCCAGCAGTTTCGCTCTAACGGACAACCAAGAGACCCAGTACTTC
d_call: -; clone_size: few; v_call: TRBV30; j_call: TRBJ1-3; cdr3_aa: CAGARPGNTIYF; cdr3_nt: TGTGCCGGGGCCCGCCCTGGAAACACCATATATTTT
d_call: -; clone_size: few; v_call: TRBV12-3/TRBV12-4; j_call: TRBJ2-2; cdr3_aa: CASILGAAGELFF; cdr3_nt: TGTGCCAGCATCCTGGGTGCTGCCGGGGAGCTGTTTTTT
d_call: -; clone_size: few; v_call: TRBV29-1; j_call: TRBJ2-7; cdr3_aa: CSVEGRAGDEQYF; cdr3_nt: TGCAGCGTTGAGGGTCGGGCAGGGGACGAGCAGTACTTC
d_call: TRBD1; clone_size: few; v_call: TRBV6-2/TRBV6-3; j_call: TRBJ2-7; cdr3_aa: CASSYGTDYEQYF; cdr3_nt: TGTGCCAGCAGTTACGGGACAGACTACGAGCAGTACTTC
d_call: -; clone_size: -; v_call: TRBV20-1; j_call: TRBJ1-3; cdr3_aa: CSARIDGGGNTIYF; cdr3_nt: TGCAGTGCTAGAATAGATGGCGGGGGAAACACCATATATTTT
d_call: TRBD2; clone_size: -; v_call: TRBV6-1; j_call: TRBJ2-3; cdr3_aa: CASRDGLAGANTQYF; cdr3_nt: TGTGCCAGCAGGGATGGACTAGCGGGGGCGAATACGCAGTATTTT
d_call: -; clone_size: many; v_call: TRBV19; j_call: TRBJ1-1; cdr3_aa: CASSTYRVTEMNTEAFF; cdr3_nt: TGTGCCAGTAGTACCTACAGGGTGACCGAGATGAACACTGAAGCTTTCTTT
d_call: TRBD2; clone_size: -; v_call: TRBV18; j_call: TRBJ2-3; cdr3_aa: CASSPSSGIDTQYF; cdr3_nt: TGTGCCAGCTCACCCTCTAGCGGGATAGATACGCAGTATTTT
d_call: TRBD2; clone_size: few; v_call: TRBV12-3/TRBV12-4; j_call: TRBJ2-1; cdr3_aa: CASSAQVLAGNNEQFF; cdr3_nt: TGTGCCAGCAGTGCACAGGTCCTAGCGGGAAACAATGAGCAGTTCTTC
d_call: -; clone_size: few; v_call: TRBV10-1; j_call: TRBJ2-7; cdr3_aa: CASSDHPGGVGEQYF; cdr3_nt: TGCGCCAGCAGTGATCATCCAGGTGGGGTCGGGGAGCAGTACTTC
d_call: -; clone_size: once; v_call: TRBV9; j_call: TRBJ1-3; cdr3_aa: CAGSVGIAGNTIYF; cdr3_nt: TGTGCCGGCAGCGTTGGGATCGCGGGAAACACCATATATTTT
d_call: -; clone_size: many; v_call: TRBV28; j_call: TRBJ2-3; cdr3_aa: CASRAAGSSTDTQYF; cdr3_nt: TGTGCCAGCAGGGCCGCAGGATCTAGCACAGATACGCAGTATTTT
d_call: TRBD1; clone_size: -; v_call: TRBV12-3/TRBV12-4; j_call: TRBJ1-5; cdr3_aa: CASSRQGLQNQPQHF; cdr3_nt: TGTGCCAGCAGTCGACAGGGACTTCAAAATCAGCCCCAGCATTTT
d_call: -; clone_size: few; v_call: TRBV7-2; j_call: TRBJ2-7; cdr3_aa: CASSLAVGEQYF; cdr3_nt: TGTGCCAGCAGCCTCGCGGTGGGGGAGCAGTACTTC
d_call: -; clone_size: -; v_call: TRBV11-2; j_call: TRBJ2-7; cdr3_aa: CASSLLQYRYEQYF; cdr3_nt: TGTGCCAGCAGCTTATTACAGTATCGCTACGAGCAGTACTTC
d_call: -; clone_size: few; v_call: TRBV27; j_call: TRBJ1-1; cdr3_aa: CASSFKGWTEAFF; cdr3_nt: TGTGCCAGCAGTTTTAAGGGTTGGACTGAAGCTTTCTTT
d_call: TRBD2; clone_size: -; v_call: TRBV24-1; j_call: TRBJ2-2; cdr3_aa: CATSDTASGGTRTGELFF; cdr3_nt: TGTGCCACCAGTGATACGGCTAGCGGGGGGACGAGAACCGGGGAGCTGTTTTTT
d_call: TRBD2; clone_size: many; v_call: TRBV29-1; j_call: TRBJ2-1; cdr3_aa: CSVDTSGVYNEQFF; cdr3_nt: TGCAGCGTTGATACTAGCGGTGTCTACAATGAGCAGTTCTTC
d_call: -; clone_size: few; v_call: TRBV28; j_call: TRBJ2-2; cdr3_aa: CASSFVEPGTGELFF; cdr3_nt: TGTGCCAGCAGTTTTGTGGAGCCGGGCACCGGGGAGCTGTTTTTT
d_call: -; clone_size: -; v_call: TRBV6-2/TRBV6-3; j_call: TRBJ1-3; cdr3_aa: CASSYVGNRNTIYF; cdr3_nt: TGTGCCAGCAGTTACGTGGGGAACCGAAACACCATATATTTT
d_call: TRBD1; clone_size: -; v_call: TRBV5-1; j_call: TRBJ2-7; cdr3_aa: CASSEGPGQGTYEQYF; cdr3_nt: TGCGCCAGCAGCGAAGGACCGGGACAGGGTACCTACGAGCAGTACTTC
d_call: -; clone_size: many; v_call: TRBV6-2/TRBV6-3; j_call: TRBJ2-3; cdr3_aa: CASSYTRLAGRPPYTQYF; cdr3_nt: TGTGCCAGCAGCTACACCCGACTGGCGGGGCGCCCACCCTATACGCAGTATTTT
d_call: TRBD1; clone_size: few; v_call: TRBV7-9; j_call: TRBJ2-7; cdr3_aa: CASSSRTTGTDSYEQYF; cdr3_nt: TGTGCCAGCAGCTCGCGAACAACCGGGACAGACTCCTACGAGCAGTACTTC
d_call: TRBD1; clone_size: many; v_call: TRBV28; j_call: TRBJ2-7; cdr3_aa: CASSVPGTGRTYEQYF; cdr3_nt: TGTGCCAGCAGTGTTCCGGGGACAGGGCGAACCTACGAGCAGTACTTC
d_call: -; clone_size: many; v_call: TRBV28; j_call: TRBJ2-3; cdr3_aa: CATSAWDTQYF; cdr3_nt: TGTGCCACTTCCGCTTGGGATACGCAGTATTTT
d_call: TRBD2; clone_size: many; v_call: TRBV12-3/TRBV12-4; j_call: TRBJ2-7; cdr3_aa: CASTKTSGGASSSEQYF; cdr3_nt: TGTGCCAGCACCAAGACTAGCGGGGGGGCCAGTTCGAGCGAGCAGTACTTC
d_call: -; clone_size: many; v_call: TRBV2; j_call: TRBJ2-7; cdr3_aa: CASSEGDGTYEQYF; cdr3_nt: TGTGCCAGCAGTGAAGGGGACGGAACCTACGAGCAGTACTTC
d_call: -; clone_size: few; v_call: TRBV25-1; j_call: TRBJ2-5; cdr3_aa: CASAGLGMEETQYF; cdr3_nt: TGTGCCAGCGCGGGCTTGGGGATGGAAGAGACCCAGTACTTC
d_call: TRBD1; clone_size: -; v_call: TRBV30; j_call: TRBJ2-2; cdr3_aa: CAWRQGAKYGELFF; cdr3_nt: TGTGCCTGGAGGCAGGGGGCTAAGTACGGGGAGCTGTTTTTT
d_call: -; clone_size: many; v_call: TRBV6-1; j_call: TRBJ1-4; cdr3_aa: CASRGQLNEKLFF; cdr3_nt: TGTGCCAGCAGAGGACAGTTAAATGAAAAACTGTTTTTT
d_call: TRBD1; clone_size: many; v_call: TRBV12-3/TRBV12-4; j_call: TRBJ2-1; cdr3_aa: CASSVTGGRNEQFF; cdr3_nt: TGTGCCAGCAGCGTGACAGGGGGGCGGAATGAGCAGTTCTTC
d_call: -; clone_size: -; v_call: TRBV7-9; j_call: TRBJ1-2; cdr3_aa: CASSFGELSGDSANYGYTF; cdr3_nt: TGTGCCAGCAGCTTTGGGGAACTCTCGGGGGATTCCGCTAACTATGGCTACACCTTC
d_call: -; clone_size: many; v_call: TRBV20-1; j_call: TRBJ1-1; cdr3_aa: CSARGAGLNTEAFF; cdr3_nt: TGCAGTGCTAGAGGGGCAGGCCTGAACACTGAAGCTTTCTTT
d_call: -; clone_size: many; v_call: TRBV20-1; j_call: TRBJ1-1; cdr3_aa: CSASRIRAEAFF; cdr3_nt: TGCAGTGCTAGCAGGATTCGGGCTGAAGCTTTCTTT
d_call: -; clone_size: few; v_call: TRBV27; j_call: TRBJ1-2; cdr3_aa: CASSRSRRGWNYGYTF; cdr3_nt: TGTGCCAGCAGCCGGAGCAGACGGGGGTGGAACTATGGCTACACCTTC